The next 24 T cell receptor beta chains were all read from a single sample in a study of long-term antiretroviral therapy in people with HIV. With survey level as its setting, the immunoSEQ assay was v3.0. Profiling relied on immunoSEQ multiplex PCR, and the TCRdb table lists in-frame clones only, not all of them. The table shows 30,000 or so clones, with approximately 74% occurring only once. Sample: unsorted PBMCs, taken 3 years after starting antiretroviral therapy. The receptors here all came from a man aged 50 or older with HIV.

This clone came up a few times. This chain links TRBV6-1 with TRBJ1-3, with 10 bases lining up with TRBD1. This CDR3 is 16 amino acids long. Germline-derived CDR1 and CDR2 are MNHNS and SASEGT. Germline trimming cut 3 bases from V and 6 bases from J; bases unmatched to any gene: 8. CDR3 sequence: CASSEATGGSLNTIYF. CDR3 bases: TGTGCCAGCAGTGAGGCGACAGGGGGCTCTTTAAACACCATATATTTT.

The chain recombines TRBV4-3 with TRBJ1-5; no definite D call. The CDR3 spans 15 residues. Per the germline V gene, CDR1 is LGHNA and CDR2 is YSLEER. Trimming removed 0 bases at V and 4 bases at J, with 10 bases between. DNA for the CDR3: TGCGCCAGCAGCCAAGAATACAGAAATAATCAGCCCCAGCATTTT. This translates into CASSQEYRNNQPQHF.

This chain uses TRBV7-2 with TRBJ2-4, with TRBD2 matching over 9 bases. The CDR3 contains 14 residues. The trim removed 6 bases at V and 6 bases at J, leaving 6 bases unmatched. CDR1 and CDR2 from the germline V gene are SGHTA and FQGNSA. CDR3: CASSDLAGLNIQYF. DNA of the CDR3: TGTGCCAGCAGTGACCTAGCGGGATTAAACATTCAGTACTTC.

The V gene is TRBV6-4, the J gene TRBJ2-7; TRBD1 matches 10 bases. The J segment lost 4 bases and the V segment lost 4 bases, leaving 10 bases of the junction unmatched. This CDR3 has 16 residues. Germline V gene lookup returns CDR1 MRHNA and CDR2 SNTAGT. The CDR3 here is CASSVSPGQGIYEQYF. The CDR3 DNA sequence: TGTGCCAGCAGTGTAAGTCCGGGACAGGGGATATACGAGCAGTACTTC.

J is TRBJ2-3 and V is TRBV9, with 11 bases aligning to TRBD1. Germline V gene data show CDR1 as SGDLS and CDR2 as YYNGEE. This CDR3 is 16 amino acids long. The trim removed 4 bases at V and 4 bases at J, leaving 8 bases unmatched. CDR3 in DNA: TGTGCCAGCAGCTTCCGGGACAGGGGGTTTCCAGATACGCAGTATTTT. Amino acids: CASSFRDRGFPDTQYF.

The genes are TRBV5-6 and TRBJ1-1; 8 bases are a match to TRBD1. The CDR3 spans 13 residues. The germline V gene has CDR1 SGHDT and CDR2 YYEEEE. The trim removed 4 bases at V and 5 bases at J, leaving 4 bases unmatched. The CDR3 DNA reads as TGTGCCAGCAGCGCGGGACAGGTGACTGAAGCTTTCTTT. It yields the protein CASSAGQVTEAFF. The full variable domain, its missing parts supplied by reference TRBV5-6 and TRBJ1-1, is DAGVTQSPTHLIKTRGQQVTLRCSPKSGHDTVSWYQQALGQGPQFIFQYYEEEERQRGNFPDRFSGHQFPNYSSELNVNALLLGDSALYLCASSAGQVTEAFFGQGTRLTVV.

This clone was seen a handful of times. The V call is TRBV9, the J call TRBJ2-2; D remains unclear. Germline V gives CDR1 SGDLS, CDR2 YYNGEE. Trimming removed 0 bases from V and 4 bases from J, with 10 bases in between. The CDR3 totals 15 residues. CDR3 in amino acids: CASSVGDTTTGELFF. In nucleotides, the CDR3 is TGTGCCAGCAGCGTAGGTGACACTACCACCGGGGAGCTGTTTTTT. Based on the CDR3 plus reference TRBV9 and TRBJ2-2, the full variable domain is DSGVTQTPKHLITATGQRVTLRCSPRSGDLSVYWYQQSLDQGLQFLIQYYNGEERAKGNILERFSAQQFPDLHSELNLSSLELGDSALYFCASSVGDTTTGELFFGEGSRLTVL.

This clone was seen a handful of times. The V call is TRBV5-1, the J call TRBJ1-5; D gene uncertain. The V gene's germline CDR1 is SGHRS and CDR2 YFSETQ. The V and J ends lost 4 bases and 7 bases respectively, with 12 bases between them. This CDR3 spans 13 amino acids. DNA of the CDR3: TGCGCCAGCAGCCTTCTTCAAGGGCAGCCCCAGCATTTT. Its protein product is CASSLLQGQPQHF.

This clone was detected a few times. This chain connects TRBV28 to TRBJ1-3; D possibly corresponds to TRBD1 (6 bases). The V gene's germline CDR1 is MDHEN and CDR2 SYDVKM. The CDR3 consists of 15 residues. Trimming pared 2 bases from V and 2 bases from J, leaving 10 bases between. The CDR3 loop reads CASSLTTGAGNTIYF. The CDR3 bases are TGTGCCAGCAGTTTAACGACAGGCGCTGGAAACACCATATATTTT.

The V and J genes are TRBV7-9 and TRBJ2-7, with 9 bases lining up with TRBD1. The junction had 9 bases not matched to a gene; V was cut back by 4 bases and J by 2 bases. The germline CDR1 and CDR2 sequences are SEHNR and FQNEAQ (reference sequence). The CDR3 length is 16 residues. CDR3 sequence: CASSSRWGQGPYEQYF. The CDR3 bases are TGTGCCAGCAGCTCTCGGTGGGGACAGGGTCCCTACGAGCAGTACTTC.

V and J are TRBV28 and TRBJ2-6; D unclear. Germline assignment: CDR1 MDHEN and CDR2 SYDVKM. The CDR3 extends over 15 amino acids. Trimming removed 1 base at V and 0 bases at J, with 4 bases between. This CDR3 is CASSLFTSGANVLTF. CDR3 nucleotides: TGTGCCAGCAGTTTATTTACCTCTGGGGCCAACGTCCTGACTTTC.

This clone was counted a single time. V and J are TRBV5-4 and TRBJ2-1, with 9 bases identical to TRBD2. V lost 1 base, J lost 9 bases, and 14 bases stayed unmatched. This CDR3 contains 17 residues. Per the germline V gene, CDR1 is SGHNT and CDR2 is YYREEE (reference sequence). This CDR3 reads CASSLSGSGLASGEQFF. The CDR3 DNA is TGTGCCAGCAGCTTGAGTGGATCCGGACTAGCGTCGGGTGAGCAGTTCTTC.

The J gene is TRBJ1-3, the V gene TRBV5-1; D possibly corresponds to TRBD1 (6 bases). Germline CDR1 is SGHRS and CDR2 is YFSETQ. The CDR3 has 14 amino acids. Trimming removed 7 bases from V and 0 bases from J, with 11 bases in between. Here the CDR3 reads CASGRDISGNTIYF. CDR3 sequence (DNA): TGCGCCAGCGGGCGGGACATCTCTGGAAACACCATATATTTT.

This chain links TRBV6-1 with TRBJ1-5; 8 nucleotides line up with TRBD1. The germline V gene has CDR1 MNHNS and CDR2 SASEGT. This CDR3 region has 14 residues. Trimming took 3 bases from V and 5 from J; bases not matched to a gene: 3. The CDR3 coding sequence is TGTGCCAGCAGTGAGGACAGGGCGGATCAGCCCCAGCATTTT. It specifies CASSEDRADQPQHF.

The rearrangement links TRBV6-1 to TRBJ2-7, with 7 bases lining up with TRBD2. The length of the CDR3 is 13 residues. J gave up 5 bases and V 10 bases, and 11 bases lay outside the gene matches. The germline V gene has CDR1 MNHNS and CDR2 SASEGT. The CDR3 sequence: CAIPGPLANEQYF. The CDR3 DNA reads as TGTGCCATCCCGGGCCCACTAGCGAACGAGCAGTACTTC.

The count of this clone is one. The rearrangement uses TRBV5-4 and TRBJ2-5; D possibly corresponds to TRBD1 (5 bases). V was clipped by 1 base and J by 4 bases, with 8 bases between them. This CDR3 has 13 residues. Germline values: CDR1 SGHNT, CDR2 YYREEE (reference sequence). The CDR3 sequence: CASSLNRRETQYF. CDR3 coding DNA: TGTGCCAGCAGCTTGAACAGGAGAGAGACCCAGTACTTC.

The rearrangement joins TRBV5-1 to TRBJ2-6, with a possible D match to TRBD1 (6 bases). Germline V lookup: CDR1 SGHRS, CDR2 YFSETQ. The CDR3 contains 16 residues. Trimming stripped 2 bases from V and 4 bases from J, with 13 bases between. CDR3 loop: CASSLDGQSGANVLTF. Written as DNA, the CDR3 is TGCGCCAGCAGCTTAGACGGACAGTCGGGGGCCAACGTCCTGACTTTC.

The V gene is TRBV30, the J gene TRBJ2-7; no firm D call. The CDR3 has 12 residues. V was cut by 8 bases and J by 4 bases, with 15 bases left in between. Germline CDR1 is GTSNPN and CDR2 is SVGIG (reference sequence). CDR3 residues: CATKGSVYEQYF. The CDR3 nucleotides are TGTGCCACCAAGGGATCGGTGTACGAGCAGTACTTC.

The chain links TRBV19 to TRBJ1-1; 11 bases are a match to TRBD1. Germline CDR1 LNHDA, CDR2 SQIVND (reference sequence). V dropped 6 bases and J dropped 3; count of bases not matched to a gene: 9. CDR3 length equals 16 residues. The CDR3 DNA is TGTGCCAGTAGGGGGGGGACAGGGGGATCAGACACTGAAGCTTTCTTT. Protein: CASRGGTGGSDTEAFF. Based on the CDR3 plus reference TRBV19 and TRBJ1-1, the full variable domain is DGGITQSPKYLFRKEGQNVTLSCEQNLNHDAMYWYRQDPGQGLRLIYYSQIVNDFQKGDIAEGYSVSREKKESFPLTVTSAQKNPTAFYLCASRGGTGGSDTEAFFGQGTRLTVV.

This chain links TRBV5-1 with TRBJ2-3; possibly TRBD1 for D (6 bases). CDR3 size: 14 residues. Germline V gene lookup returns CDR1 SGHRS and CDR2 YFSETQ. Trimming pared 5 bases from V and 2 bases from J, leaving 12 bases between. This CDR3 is CASRKDSPTDTQYF. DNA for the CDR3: TGCGCCAGCAGGAAGGACAGCCCCACAGATACGCAGTATTTT.

The CDR3 nucleotides read TGCAGCGTTGAAGATCGGACTGGGACAGGTGCTGAAAAACTGTTTTTT. The encoded protein is CSVEDRTGTGAEKLFF. The V gene is TRBV29-1, the J gene TRBJ1-4; 8 bases fit TRBD1. The CDR3 has 16 amino acids. The V gene end was trimmed by 0 bases and the J gene end by 7 bases; junction bases not matched to a gene: 10. Germline-derived CDR1 and CDR2 are SQVTM and ANQGSEA.

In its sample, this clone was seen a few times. The CDR3 DNA sequence: TGTGCCATCAGGGCCCGGACTAGCGGGAGGATCTACGAGCAGTACTTC. Encoded protein: CAIRARTSGRIYEQYF. The V gene is TRBV10-3, the J gene TRBJ2-7; TRBD2 matches 14 bases. With 6 bases clipped from V and 3 bases from J, the junction kept 7 bases outside the gene matches. The germline gives CDR1 ENHRY, CDR2 SYGVKD. The CDR3 has 16 amino acids.

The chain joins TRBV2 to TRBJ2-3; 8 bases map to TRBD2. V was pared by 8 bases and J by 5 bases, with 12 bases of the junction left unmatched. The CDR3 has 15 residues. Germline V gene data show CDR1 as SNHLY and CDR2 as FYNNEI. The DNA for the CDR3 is TGTGCCAGCGAACCCTCGGGGGGGCCGGGAGATACGCAGTATTTT. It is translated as CASEPSGGPGDTQYF. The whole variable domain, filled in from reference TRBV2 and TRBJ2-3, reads EPEVTQTPSHQVTQMGQEVILRCVPISNHLYFYWYRQILGQKVEFLVSFYNNEISEKSEIFDDQFSVERPDGSNFTLKIRSTKLEDSAMYFCASEPSGGPGDTQYFGPGTRLTVL.

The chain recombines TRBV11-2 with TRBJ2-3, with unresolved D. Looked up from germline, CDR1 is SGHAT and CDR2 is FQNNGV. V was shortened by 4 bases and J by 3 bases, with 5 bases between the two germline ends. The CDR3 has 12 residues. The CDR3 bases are TGTGCCAGCAGCTGGTTAACAGATACGCAGTATTTT. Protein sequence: CASSWLTDTQYF. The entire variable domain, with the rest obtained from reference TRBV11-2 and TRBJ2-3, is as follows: EAGVAQSPRYKIIEKRQSVAFWCNPISGHATLYWYQQILGQGPKLLIQFQNNGVVDDSQLPKDRFSAERLKGVDSTLKIQPAKLEDSAVYLCASSWLTDTQYFGPGTRLTVL.